Listed below are T cell receptor beta chains from one sample, sequenced in a study of T cells after posttransplantation cyclophosphamide. The method was immunoSEQ multiplex PCR; TCRdb's version includes in-frame clones alone and lacks a portion of them. Among a few thousand clones listed, around 72% were seen once. Sequences were derived from PBMCs, sampled 362 days after allogeneic stem cell transplant with posttransplant cyclophosphamide. The receptors here all came from a male patient over 55 who received an allogeneic stem cell transplant from an unrelated donor, was CMV-positive, and had acute GVHD only. The T cells may partly be graft donor cells. CDR3s leave out the opening cysteine and the closing phenylalanine or tryptophan.

V gene	CDR3 protein
TRBV27	ASCRAGTSGIQY
TRBV5-1	ASSLGTAGTDTQY
TRBV2	ASSEGDRSYEQY
TRBV19	ASSEGLSGANVLT
TRBV9	ASSVAGGDYEQY
TRBV5-4	ASSLTLRGTQY
TRBV5-1	ASSLGPRGPYEQY
TRBV9	ASSTSGTDTQY
TRBV5-1	ASSRRDRGLGEQF
TRBV29-1	SVEALGTRDYNEQF
TRBV2	ASSRTSGSYNEQF
TRBV4-3	GTQGTDTQY
TRBV11-2	ASRRSPGSGDNEQF
TRBV9	ASSGGGTGLH
TRBV28	ASTLAQGWETQY
TRBV5-5	ASSLLRDRAHEQY